The next 10 T cell receptor beta chains were all read from a single sample in a study of shared clonotypes between healthy human individuals. Using immunoSEQ multiplex PCR, the repertoire was profiled, and TCRdb retains in-frame clones only, with some absent. Of around 450,000 clones detected, around 75% appear once; the ten largest clones hold roughly 13%. The specimen was PBMCs. The receptors were gathered from a woman in her 40s in good health. Some clones in this sample may be carry-over from other donors' samples.

This clone has only one observation. This sequence joins TRBV30 and TRBJ2-7; perhaps TRBD1 as D (5 bases). Trimming cost V 2 bases and J 7 bases, with 9 bases left between them. Per germline, CDR1 GTSNPN and CDR2 SVGIG (reference sequence). The CDR3 runs to 11 residues. CDR3 bases: TGTGCCTGGAGTCAAGGGGTTGAGCAGTACTTC. This codes for CAWSQGVEQYF.

This sequence joins TRBV7-9 and TRBJ2-7, with 7 positions matching TRBD1. Germline CDR1 SEHNR, CDR2 FQNEAQ (reference sequence). The CDR3 covers 11 residues. J gave up 13 bases and V 3 bases, and 6 bases lay outside the gene matches. CDR3 in amino acids: CASSFQRQGYF. The CDR3, as DNA: TGTGCCAGCAGCTTTCAGCGACAGGGTTACTTC.

The CDR3 protein is CASSPQTGVGYTF. Here the CDR3 DNA reads TGTGCCAGCAGCCCTCAGACAGGGGTTGGCTACACCTTC. The chain employs TRBV28 and TRBJ1-2; 8 bases align to TRBD1. From germline, CDR1 is MDHEN and CDR2 SYDVKM. Trimming at V came to 6 bases and at J to 7 bases, leaving 7 bases not matched to a gene. This CDR3 is 13 amino acids long.

Notes on this clone: Other DNA sequences in this specimen translate into the identical CDR3. The chain employs TRBV19 and TRBJ2-5; D unresolved. Trimming took off 1 base at V and 2 bases at J, with 5 bases between the two ends. The CDR3 is made up of 13 amino acids. From germline, CDR1 is LNHDA and CDR2 SQIVND (reference sequence). The CDR3 loop is CASSIGRQETQYF. The CDR3 coding sequence is TGTGCCAGTAGTATAGGACGGCAAGAGACCCAGTACTTC.

The chain couples TRBV29-1 to TRBJ2-5; weak D call: TRBD2 (6 bases). V gave up 6 bases and J gave up 0 bases, with 17 bases separating them. Germline loops: CDR1 SQVTM, CDR2 ANQGSEA. This CDR3 spans 15 amino acids. The CDR3 sequence: CSVAPLAVYQETQYF. CDR3 bases: TGCAGCGTCGCACCACTAGCTGTGTACCAAGAGACCCAGTACTTC.

The chain uses TRBV28 and TRBJ2-7; TRBD1 matches 7 bases. This CDR3 has 15 amino acids. V dropped 5 bases and J dropped 1; count of bases not matched to a gene: 8. In germline, CDR1 is MDHEN, CDR2 SYDVKM. The CDR3 DNA is TGTGCCAGCAGTCAACTGGACAGGACGTCCTACGAGCAGTACTTC. This codes for CASSQLDRTSYEQYF.

The V and J genes are TRBV30 and TRBJ2-7; D possibly corresponds to TRBD1 (6 bases). CDR1 is GTSNPN, CDR2 SVGIG, per germline (reference sequence). Trimming left V 5 bases short and J 2 bases short, with 10 bases between. CDR3 length: 12 residues. CDR3 amino acids: CAWGRDTYEQYF. The CDR3 DNA follows: TGTGCCTGGGGCCGGGACACCTACGAGCAGTACTTC.

V usage is TRBV28 and J usage is TRBJ1-1; D call uncertain. The CDR3 length is 11 residues. Per the germline V gene, CDR1 is MDHEN and CDR2 is SYDVKM. Trimming pared 0 bases from V and 8 bases from J, leaving 4 bases between. The CDR3 nucleotides read TGTGCCAGCAGTTTATGGAACGAAGCTTTCTTT. This translates into CASSLWNEAFF.

The chain has TRBV5-1 and TRBJ1-1; tentatively, D is TRBD1 (6 bases). Germline loops: CDR1 SGHRS, CDR2 YFSETQ. Trimming cost V 6 bases and J 4 bases, with 13 bases left between them. The CDR3 sequence is 13 residues long. The CDR3 DNA is TGCGCCAGCAACCAGGACAGAGGCACTGAAGCTTTCTTT. Residues: CASNQDRGTEAFF.

The chain employs TRBV20-1 and TRBJ2-7; TRBD2 aligns across 7 bases. This CDR3 is 11 amino acids long. V was pared by 3 bases and J by 4 bases, with 0 bases of the junction left unmatched. Per germline, CDR1 DFQATT and CDR2 SNEGSKA (reference sequence). In DNA, the CDR3 is TGCAGTGCTAGCGGGGGGTACGAGCAGTACTTC. Amino acids: CSASGGYEQYF.